This T cell receptor (beta chain) was profiled in a study of CD8 T cells in ankylosing spondylitis. Study-wide results and limits: Matched ankylosing spondylitis synovial fluid reportedly contained a significantly enriched population of disease-linked clones.

CDR1 SGHDT and CDR2 YYEEEE come from the germline V gene. The V end was cut by 0 bases, the J end by 4 bases, with 14 bases between. The CDR3 is made up of 16 amino acids. TCRdb used MiXCR to reprocess the 5' RACE reads, holding one entry per CDR3 protein. Among more than 150,000 distinct CDR3 sequences listed, over 15% were seen once. Ten or more counts support this clonotype. What it binds is unknown. This chain links TRBV5-6 with TRBJ2-1, with D tentatively TRBD2 (6 bases). Material for sequencing was blood, either unsorted or a sorted T cell fraction (not recorded which). This TCR was sampled from a male donor aged 10-30 years with ankylosing spondylitis or in good health (not recorded which). In DNA form, the CDR3 reads TGTGCCAGCAGCTTGGTCTCCGGGAGAGCTTACAATGAGCAGTTCTTC. This encodes CASSLVSGRAYNEQFF.